This is a list of T cell receptor beta chains from one sample in a study of regulatory T cells in long-lasting Graves disease. Each CDR3 protein gets one entry after TCRdb re-called the multiplex PCR reads with MiXCR. The table includes about 660,000 distinct CDR3 sequences, around 30% detected once. The source was peripheral blood mononuclear cells (PBMCs), collected when the disease was refractory, from a patient treated with antithyroid drugs. These receptors all stem from a female donor with Graves disease. Each CDR3 is given with its conserved first and last residue. D genes are given only for firm matches. Clone size is given for some rows only: seen once, a few or many times, or a class if the clone is expanded.

clone_size	v_call	j_call	d_call	cdr3_aa	cdr3_nt
NA	TRBV5-1	TRBJ1-4	NA	CASSPRAPGEKLFF	TGCGCCAGCAGCCCCCGGGCCCCGGGGGAAAAACTGTTTTTT
many	TRBV11-2	TRBJ2-7	TRBD2	CASSTAGDYEQYF	TGTGCCAGCAGCACAGCGGGAGACTACGAGCAGTACTTC
many	TRBV11-2	TRBJ1-1	NA	CASSLDLMNTEAFF	TGTGCCAGCAGCTTAGACCTCATGAACACTGAAGCTTTCTTT
few	TRBV12-3/TRBV12-4	TRBJ1-1	NA	CASSFTGFEAFF	TGTGCCAGCAGTTTTACAGGATTTGAAGCTTTCTTT
few	TRBV20-1	TRBJ2-1	TRBD2	CSARASGIRYNEQFF	TGCAGTGCTAGGGCTAGCGGGATTCGCTACAATGAGCAGTTCTTC
NA	TRBV11-2	TRBJ2-1	NA	CASSLTEGGSYNEQFF	TGTGCCAGCAGCTTAACGGAGGGCGGCTCCTACAATGAGCAGTTCTTC
NA	TRBV7-3	TRBJ2-5	TRBD1	CASSLTRQGETQYF	TGTGCCAGCAGCTTAACGAGACAGGGTGAGACCCAGTACTTC
NA	TRBV29-1	TRBJ1-4	NA	CSVEEGYEKLFF	TGCAGCGTTGAGGAAGGGTATGAAAAACTGTTTTTT
few	TRBV10-2	TRBJ1-1	NA	CASSGADGRGTNTEAFF	TGCGCCAGCAGTGGGGCAGATGGACGAGGGACGAACACTGAAGCTTTCTTT
many	TRBV6-1	TRBJ1-2	NA	CASSEYDSRYTF	TGTGCCAGCAGTGAATACGACAGCCGCTACACCTTC
few	TRBV29-1	TRBJ1-1	NA	CSVAYLHGGTEAFF	TGCAGCGTCGCTTATCTTCATGGGGGCACTGAAGCTTTCTTT
NA	TRBV7-9	TRBJ2-5	TRBD2	CASSSRLAGGPSGTQYF	TGTGCCAGCAGTTCTCGCCTAGCGGGAGGGCCAAGTGGGACCCAGTACTTC
few	TRBV2	TRBJ2-7	NA	CASRDYYEQYF	TGTGCCAGCAGGGACTACTACGAGCAGTACTTC
NA	TRBV10-3	TRBJ2-7	TRBD1	CAISETTGVSLYEQYF	TGTGCCATCAGTGAGACAACAGGGGTTTCGTTGTACGAGCAGTACTTC
many	TRBV20-1	TRBJ2-7	NA	CSARMGGEQYF	TGCAGTGCTAGAATGGGTGGCGAGCAGTACTTC
few	TRBV14	TRBJ1-4	NA	CASSQGTTAAEKLFF	TGTGCCAGCAGCCAAGGTACGACGGCGGCCGAAAAACTGTTTTTT
NA	TRBV24-1	TRBJ2-2	TRBD1	CATSDADRGNTGELFF	TGTGCCACCAGTGATGCAGACAGGGGCAACACCGGGGAGCTGTTTTTT
many	TRBV11-2	TRBJ1-4	NA	CASSSDGNEKLFF	TGTGCCAGCAGCTCCGACGGAAATGAAAAACTGTTTTTT
NA	TRBV29-1	TRBJ1-5	TRBD1	CSVAGGQGFNQPQHF	TGCAGCGTTGCAGGGGGACAGGGTTTCAATCAGCCCCAGCATTTT
few	TRBV2	TRBJ1-5	TRBD1	CASSRGRTPQHF	TGTGCCAGCAGCAGGGGGAGAACACCCCAGCATTTT
many	TRBV28	TRBJ2-1	NA	CASSLAPLQNEQFF	TGTGCCAGCAGTTTAGCCCCCCTCCAGAATGAGCAGTTCTTC
NA	TRBV10-3	TRBJ1-1	NA	CAISGTLNTEAFF	TGTGCCATCAGTGGGACATTAAACACTGAAGCTTTCTTT
few	TRBV29-1	TRBJ1-1	NA	CSVEDRVGTEAFF	TGCAGCGTTGAAGACAGGGTGGGCACTGAAGCTTTCTTT
NA	TRBV10-3	TRBJ2-5	NA	CAISGERPYQETQYF	TGTGCCATCAGTGGGGAGCGGCCATACCAAGAGACCCAGTACTTC
many	TRBV27	TRBJ1-2	NA	CASSTSSTGYGYTF	TGTGCCAGCAGTACCTCCTCGACAGGCTATGGCTACACCTTC
NA	TRBV28	TRBJ2-1	TRBD1	CASSFRGHNEQFF	TGTGCCAGCAGTTTTAGGGGGCACAATGAGCAGTTCTTC
NA	TRBV30	TRBJ1-1	NA	CAWKVAWGTEAFF	TGTGCCTGGAAGGTCGCCTGGGGCACTGAAGCTTTCTTT
NA	TRBV12-3/TRBV12-4	TRBJ1-3	NA	CASSLVLTGPDSGNTIYF	TGTGCCAGCAGTTTAGTCCTTACGGGTCCTGACTCTGGAAACACCATATATTTT
NA	TRBV25-1	TRBJ2-1	NA	CASSEIGAAEWGSSYNEQFF	TGTGCCAGCAGTGAAATCGGAGCGGCAGAGTGGGGGAGCTCCTACAATGAGCAGTTCTTC
NA	TRBV11-3	TRBJ2-3	NA	CASSLAVVDTRYF	TGTGCCAGCAGCTTAGCGGTAGTTGATACGCGGTATTTT
few	TRBV10-3	TRBJ2-2	NA	CAISESRQITGELFF	TGTGCCATCAGTGAGTCGAGACAAATCACCGGGGAGCTGTTTTTT
NA	TRBV5-4	TRBJ1-4	NA	CASSLVPGTNEKLFF	TGTGCCAGCAGCTTGGTGCCGGGAACTAATGAAAAACTGTTTTTT
NA	TRBV20-1	TRBJ1-1	NA	CSAYEDSANTEAFF	TGCAGTGCATATGAGGACAGCGCGAACACTGAAGCTTTCTTT
few	TRBV12-3/TRBV12-4	TRBJ1-1	NA	CASSLTPGGNTEAFF	TGTGCCAGCAGTTTAACCCCGGGAGGGAACACTGAAGCTTTCTTT
many	TRBV2	TRBJ1-2	NA	CASSALRGGNYGYTF	TGTGCCAGCAGTGCCCTAAGGGGCGGAAACTATGGCTACACCTTC
NA	TRBV15	TRBJ1-2	NA	CATSRDTAFYGYTF	TGTGCCACCAGCAGAGATACAGCTTTCTATGGCTACACCTTC
few	TRBV12-3/TRBV12-4	TRBJ2-4	NA	CASSYRDGLNIQYF	TGTGCCAGCAGTTACCGGGACGGACTAAACATTCAGTACTTC
few	TRBV6-1	TRBJ1-1	NA	CASSPFTIQAEAFF	TGTGCCAGCAGCCCTTTTACAATCCAGGCTGAAGCTTTCTTT
NA	TRBV7-3	TRBJ1-1	NA	CASSLGSNMNTEAFF	TGTGCCAGCAGCTTGGGGAGTAACATGAACACTGAAGCTTTCTTT
NA	TRBV12-3/TRBV12-4	TRBJ2-1	TRBD2	CASSRPWGGSYNEQFF	TGTGCCAGCAGCCGCCCGTGGGGGGGCTCCTACAATGAGCAGTTCTTC
few	TRBV6-9	TRBJ1-2	TRBD1	CASSYSGQDDYGYTF	TGTGCCAGCAGTTACTCAGGACAGGACGACTATGGCTACACCTTC
NA	TRBV19	TRBJ1-3	NA	CASSTASSGNTIYF	TGTGCCAGTAGTACAGCGTCCTCTGGAAACACCATATATTTT
many	TRBV28	TRBJ1-1	NA	CASSYYTAGIFGTEAFF	TGTGCCAGCAGTTACTACACGGCAGGGATTTTCGGCACTGAAGCTTTCTTT
many	TRBV6-5	TRBJ2-7	NA	CASSYYAGAYEQYF	TGTGCCAGCAGTTATTATGCCGGAGCCTACGAGCAGTACTTC
NA	TRBV20-1	TRBJ1-2	NA	CSARDSWTQVYGYTF	TGCAGTGCTAGAGATAGTTGGACACAGGTCTATGGCTACACCTTC
NA	TRBV5-6	TRBJ1-1	NA	CASSARRNTEAFF	TGTGCCAGCAGCGCCCGTAGGAACACTGAAGCTTTCTTT
NA	TRBV25-1	TRBJ2-5	NA	CASSELGGNQETQYF	TGTGCCAGCAGTGAGCTCGGGGGTAACCAAGAGACCCAGTACTTC
NA	TRBV6-1	TRBJ1-6	TRBD1	CASSGGQYNSPLHF	TGTGCCAGCAGTGGGGGACAGTATAATTCACCCCTCCACTTT
many	TRBV28	TRBJ1-4	NA	CASSLNGANEKLFF	TGTGCCAGCAGTTTAAACGGTGCAAATGAAAAACTGTTTTTT
NA	TRBV12-3/TRBV12-4	TRBJ2-7	NA	CASSFSTYEQYF	TGTGCCAGCAGTTTCAGCACCTACGAGCAGTACTTC
few	TRBV12-3/TRBV12-4	TRBJ1-5	TRBD1	CASSYSTGQGQPQHF	TGTGCCAGCAGTTACTCGACAGGGCAAGGTCAGCCCCAGCATTTT